These 4 T cell receptor beta chains came from one sample sequenced in a study of blood T cell repertoires in COVID-19. Produced via immunoSEQ multiplex PCR; TCRdb's table is partial and in-frame only. The table records 140,000 or so clones, more than 65% of them present only once. The sequenced material came from peripheral blood. The receptors derive from a man in his fifties or sixties with active or convalescent COVID-19.

The chain has TRBV6-5 and TRBJ2-3, with 10 bases identical to TRBD2. The CDR3 extends over 14 amino acids. Germline trimming cut 6 bases from V and 2 bases from J; bases unmatched to any gene: 2. Germline values: CDR1 MNHEY, CDR2 SVGAGI. The CDR3 is CASRAGGPTDTQYF. CDR3 nucleotides: TGTGCCAGCAGAGCGGGGGGGCCCACAGATACGCAGTATTTT.

The chain combines TRBV7-2 with TRBJ1-6; D perhaps matches TRBD1 (5 bases). CDR1 SGHTA and CDR2 FQGNSA come from the germline V gene. This CDR3 is 15 amino acids long. V lost 4 bases to trimming and J lost 7 bases, with 14 bases between them. Here the CDR3 reads CASSSEGPLNSPLHF. The CDR3 DNA is TGTGCCAGCAGCTCGGAGGGGCCTTTAAATTCACCCCTCCACTTT.

The chain recombines TRBV11-2 with TRBJ1-6; D not certain. Germline values: CDR1 SGHAT, CDR2 FQNNGV. V was trimmed by 1 base and J by 6 bases, leaving 13 bases between them. This CDR3 contains 16 residues. CDR3 amino acids: CASSLAGRLANSPLHF. DNA for the CDR3: TGTGCCAGCAGCTTAGCCGGGAGGTTGGCTAATTCACCCCTCCACTTT.

Regarding this clone: A much larger clone sits a single nucleotide away, making a read error possible. The sample carries other DNA sequences with the same CDR3. V gene TRBV27 combines with J gene TRBJ2-7; perhaps TRBD1 as D (6 bases). Trimming removed 5 bases from V and 10 bases from J, with 18 bases in between. The CDR3 runs 13 residues. Germline V gene sequence: CDR1 MNHEY, CDR2 SMNVEV (reference sequence). Here the CDR3 reads CASSPTVAGEQYV. The CDR3 DNA is TGTGCCAGCAGTCCCACCGTAGCAGGGGAACAGTACGTC.